The clone carrying this TCR beta chain was detected many times. Its antigen is currently unknown. Per germline, CDR1 MNHEY and CDR2 SMNVEV (reference sequence). This CDR3 is built from 14 residues. V shed 5 bases, J shed 5 bases, and the junction held 6 bases outside the gene matches. This specimen belongs to a study of regulatory T cells in long-lasting Graves disease. Time point denoted: persistent/refractory GD, antithyroid drugs over 5 years with positive TRAb. PBMCs provided the RNA from which the TCR library was made. In this cohort, patients came from an endocrinology department located in Xi'an, China. EDTA tubes held approximately 10 milliliters of peripheral blood from each patient. Assembly of TCR beta libraries relied on iRepertoire HTBI primers together with Arm-PCR of CDR3 regions. A single record per CDR3 protein comes from TCRdb applying MiXCR to the multiplex PCR reads. The sample includes more than 300,000 distinct CDR3 sequences, roughly 20% of them seen just once.

Study outcomes and limitations: Analyses excluded thyroid tissue, covering peripheral blood alone.

The receptor was derived from a middle-aged woman with Graves disease. The J gene is TRBJ2-4, the V gene TRBV27; 7 bases match TRBD1. This specimen was peripheral blood mononuclear cells (PBMCs), taken when the disease was refractory, from a patient treated with antithyroid drugs. CDR3 nucleotide sequence: TGTGCCAGCAGTCCCAACAGGGGCCAAAACATTCAGTACTTC. This sequence encodes CASSPNRGQNIQYF.